Listed below are T cell receptor beta chains from one sample, sequenced in a study of human thymus T cells. Clones were sequenced by immunoSEQ multiplex PCR, and TCRdb holds only the in-frame ones, with some missing. The sample lists 46,000 or so clones, roughly 94% occurring once. Sequenced input: blood. The origin of the receptors is a girl in the first two years of life with a congenital heart defect but otherwise immunologically healthy. CDR3s include the opening cysteine and the closing phenylalanine or tryptophan. D genes are given only for firm matches. The size field is filled for only some rows; it gives once, few, many or a size class.

V gene: TRBV18
D gene: .
J gene: TRBJ2-5
clone size: once
CDR3 DNA: TGTGCCAGCTCACCAGGGCAGGAGGAGACCCAGTACTTC
CDR3 protein: CASSPGQEETQYF

V gene: TRBV27
D gene: TRBD1
J gene: TRBJ2-3
clone size: .
CDR3 DNA: TGTGCCAGCAGTTTGGACAGGTTGGGAGATACGCAGTATTTT
CDR3 protein: CASSLDRLGDTQYF

V gene: TRBV30
D gene: .
J gene: TRBJ1-4
clone size: once
CDR3 DNA: TGTGCCTGGAGTGTACTATGGATGACAGAAGCAACTAATGAAAAACTGTTTTTT
CDR3 protein: CAWSVLWMTEATNEKLFF

V gene: TRBV19
D gene: TRBD2
J gene: TRBJ2-1
clone size: .
CDR3 DNA: TGTGCCAGTAGTATTCATCGGGGGGAGGGGACTAGCGGCACTAATGAGCAGTTCTTC
CDR3 protein: CASSIHRGEGTSGTNEQFF

V gene: TRBV5-1
D gene: TRBD1
J gene: TRBJ1-4
clone size: .
CDR3 DNA: TGCGCCAGCAGCCTGGGACAGGGCCATGAAAAACTGTTTTTT
CDR3 protein: CASSLGQGHEKLFF

V gene: TRBV7-2
D gene: .
J gene: TRBJ2-1
clone size: .
CDR3 DNA: TGTGCCAGCAGCCCAACCCTAGCTTCCAATGAGCAGTTCTTC
CDR3 protein: CASSPTLASNEQFF

V gene: TRBV28
D gene: .
J gene: TRBJ1-4
clone size: .
CDR3 DNA: TGTGCCAGCAGGGTGGGTCCAACTAATGAAAAACTGTTTTTT
CDR3 protein: CASRVGPTNEKLFF

V gene: TRBV4-2
D gene: TRBD2
J gene: TRBJ2-3
clone size: .
CDR3 DNA: TGTGCCAGCAGCCAACTAGCGGGAGAAGGCACAGATACGCAGTATTTT
CDR3 protein: CASSQLAGEGTDTQYF

V gene: TRBV7-6
D gene: .
J gene: TRBJ1-2
clone size: few
CDR3 DNA: TGTGCCAGCAGACCTCCGGGTACCTATGGCTACACCTTC
CDR3 protein: CASRPPGTYGYTF

V gene: TRBV30
D gene: TRBD2
J gene: TRBJ2-7
clone size: .
CDR3 DNA: TGTGCCTGGAGCCCTGGACTAGCCCACGAGCAGTACTTC
CDR3 protein: CAWSPGLAHEQYF

V gene: TRBV15
D gene: TRBD1
J gene: TRBJ1-2
clone size: .
CDR3 DNA: TGTGCCACCAGCAGAGATCGACAGGGGTACTATGGCTACACCTTC
CDR3 protein: CATSRDRQGYYGYTF

V gene: TRBV5-6
D gene: TRBD1
J gene: TRBJ2-7
clone size: .
CDR3 DNA: TGTGCCAGCAGCTTGATGGGACAGGGAGCCTACGAGCAGTACTTC
CDR3 protein: CASSLMGQGAYEQYF

V gene: TRBV9
D gene: .
J gene: TRBJ2-3
clone size: .
CDR3 DNA: TGTGCCAGCAGCGCAAGTATGCGCAATACGCAGTATTTT
CDR3 protein: CASSASMRNTQYF

V gene: TRBV5-8
D gene: TRBD2
J gene: TRBJ2-7
clone size: .
CDR3 DNA: TGTGCCAGCAGGTTAGCGGGAAGTAACGAGCAGTACTTC
CDR3 protein: CASRLAGSNEQYF

V gene: TRBV11-2
D gene: TRBD2
J gene: TRBJ2-1
clone size: .
CDR3 DNA: TGTGCCAGCAGCCCTTGGGGATTAGCGGGAGTTGAGCAGTTCTTC
CDR3 protein: CASSPWGLAGVEQFF

V gene: TRBV7-9
D gene: TRBD1
J gene: TRBJ1-1
clone size: .
CDR3 DNA: TGTGCCAGCAGCTTACCCGCCAGGGGGCGGAACACTGAAGCTTTCTTT
CDR3 protein: CASSLPARGRNTEAFF

V gene: TRBV7-9
D gene: .
J gene: TRBJ2-1
clone size: few
CDR3 DNA: TGTGCCAGCAGCCCCTACAAGGATGAGCAGTTCTTC
CDR3 protein: CASSPYKDEQFF

V gene: TRBV7-2
D gene: .
J gene: TRBJ2-3
clone size: .
CDR3 DNA: TGTGCCAGCAGCTCTCGTCCCGGGGCGGGAGCACAGGGTACGCAGTATTTT
CDR3 protein: CASSSRPGAGAQGTQYF

V gene: TRBV4-2
D gene: .
J gene: TRBJ1-5
clone size: once
CDR3 DNA: TGTGCCAGCAGCCAAGAGAGAAGACAGGCCTTTCAGCCCCAGCATTTT
CDR3 protein: CASSQERRQAFQPQHF

V gene: TRBV5-1
D gene: .
J gene: TRBJ1-2
clone size: .
CDR3 DNA: TGCGCCAGCAGCTTGGCTCCGGGACGGGGGAACTATGGCTACACCTTC
CDR3 protein: CASSLAPGRGNYGYTF

V gene: TRBV12-5
D gene: .
J gene: TRBJ1-5
clone size: .
CDR3 DNA: TGTGCTAGTGGTTTGTTTCCGGCCCAGCATTTT
CDR3 protein: CASGLFPAQHF

V gene: TRBV7-9
D gene: .
J gene: TRBJ1-4
clone size: .
CDR3 DNA: TGTGCCAGCAGTCAGGGATTAGCTAATGAAAAACTGTTTTTT
CDR3 protein: CASSQGLANEKLFF

V gene: TRBV30
D gene: TRBD1
J gene: TRBJ2-2
clone size: .
CDR3 DNA: TGTGCCTGGAGTGTATCCAGGGGGATGCACACCGGGGAGCTGTTTTTT
CDR3 protein: CAWSVSRGMHTGELFF

V gene: TRBV15
D gene: TRBD1
J gene: TRBJ2-1
clone size: once
CDR3 DNA: TGTGCCACCAGCAGACAGGCGCGGGGACAGGGCCTGTACAATGAGCAGTTCTTC
CDR3 protein: CATSRQARGQGLYNEQFF

V gene: TRBV23-1
D gene: .
J gene: TRBJ2-7
clone size: .
CDR3 DNA: TGCGCCAGCAGTCAATCAGGGGGCGAGCAGTACTTC
CDR3 protein: CASSQSGGEQYF

V gene: TRBV9
D gene: TRBD2
J gene: TRBJ2-1
clone size: .
CDR3 DNA: TGTGCCAGCAGCGTAGCTTCCACGGGACTAGCTCCTTACAATGAGCAGTTCTTC
CDR3 protein: CASSVASTGLAPYNEQFF

V gene: TRBV18
D gene: .
J gene: TRBJ1-1
clone size: .
CDR3 DNA: TGTGCCAGCTCACCGGGAGCAAACACTGAAGCTTTCTTT
CDR3 protein: CASSPGANTEAFF

V gene: TRBV28
D gene: TRBD2
J gene: TRBJ2-1
clone size: .
CDR3 DNA: TGTGCCAGCAGTCCCGATAGCGGGAAGACGTTCTTC
CDR3 protein: CASSPDSGKTFF

V gene: TRBV19
D gene: TRBD2
J gene: TRBJ2-1
clone size: .
CDR3 DNA: TGTGCCAGTATGGCCAGCGGGAATACCTACAATGAGCAGTTCTTC
CDR3 protein: CASMASGNTYNEQFF

V gene: TRBV7-9
D gene: .
J gene: TRBJ2-3
clone size: .
CDR3 DNA: TGTGCCAGCAGCTTCGAGCTTCGTGATACGCAGTATTTT
CDR3 protein: CASSFELRDTQYF

V gene: TRBV28
D gene: .
J gene: TRBJ2-3
clone size: .
CDR3 DNA: TGTGCCAGCAGTTTAAGGTGGAGGGGCCAACCAGATACGCAGTATTTT
CDR3 protein: CASSLRWRGQPDTQYF

V gene: TRBV25-1
D gene: .
J gene: TRBJ2-7
clone size: .
CDR3 DNA: TGTGCCAGCAGCCACCCGGAGGGGCTTTCATACGAGCAGTACTTC
CDR3 protein: CASSHPEGLSYEQYF

V gene: TRBV2
D gene: .
J gene: TRBJ1-6
clone size: .
CDR3 DNA: TGTGCCAGCGGCGACGACCTGAGCTCCTATAATTCACCCCTCCACTTT
CDR3 protein: CASGDDLSSYNSPLHF

V gene: TRBV6-5
D gene: .
J gene: TRBJ1-2
clone size: .
CDR3 DNA: TGTGCCAGCAGTGCCCGGGGTTATGGCTACACCTTC
CDR3 protein: CASSARGYGYTF

V gene: TRBV30
D gene: .
J gene: TRBJ1-5
clone size: .
CDR3 DNA: TGTGCCTGGAGTGTCCAGGGCGGGCAGCCCCAGCATTTT
CDR3 protein: CAWSVQGGQPQHF

V gene: TRBV19
D gene: .
J gene: TRBJ2-7
clone size: .
CDR3 DNA: TGTGCCAGTAGTAAACAGGGAAGGCTCTACGAGCAGTACTTC
CDR3 protein: CASSKQGRLYEQYF

V gene: TRBV25-1
D gene: .
J gene: TRBJ1-2
clone size: .
CDR3 DNA: TGTGCCAGCAGTGAATCGGACCTGGGCTCCTATGGCTACACCTTC
CDR3 protein: CASSESDLGSYGYTF

V gene: TRBV5-6
D gene: TRBD2
J gene: TRBJ2-3
clone size: .
CDR3 DNA: TGTGCCAGCGGCCCCGGGGGGGTATCGACAGATACGCAGTATTTT
CDR3 protein: CASGPGGVSTDTQYF

V gene: TRBV4-3
D gene: .
J gene: TRBJ2-3
clone size: .
CDR3 DNA: TGCGCCAGCAGCCAGGTAGACGGCACAGATACGCAGTATTTT
CDR3 protein: CASSQVDGTDTQYF

V gene: TRBV5-4
D gene: .
J gene: TRBJ2-5
clone size: .
CDR3 DNA: TGTGCCAGCAGCTTAAATCCTCTGGGGAGGGAGACCCAGTACTTC
CDR3 protein: CASSLNPLGRETQYF

V gene: TRBV15
D gene: TRBD1
J gene: TRBJ1-2
clone size: .
CDR3 DNA: TGTGCCACCAGCAGGGTTTGGACAGGGTTGGGCTACACCTTC
CDR3 protein: CATSRVWTGLGYTF

V gene: TRBV19
D gene: .
J gene: TRBJ1-1
clone size: .
CDR3 DNA: TGTGCCAGTAGTATCCTCATGAACACTGAAGCTTTCTTT
CDR3 protein: CASSILMNTEAFF

V gene: TRBV25-1
D gene: .
J gene: TRBJ1-4
clone size: .
CDR3 DNA: TGTGCCAGCAGTGAACCGGCAGGACACGGGGAAAAACTGTTTTTT
CDR3 protein: CASSEPAGHGEKLFF

V gene: TRBV4-1
D gene: .
J gene: TRBJ1-4
clone size: .
CDR3 DNA: TGCGCCAGCAGCCAAGAAGGGAGGGAAGGTCTGTTTTTT
CDR3 protein: CASSQEGREGLFF

V gene: TRBV7-9
D gene: .
J gene: TRBJ2-3
clone size: .
CDR3 DNA: TGTGCCAGCAAAACACAGGCCGAGGATACGCAGTATTTT
CDR3 protein: CASKTQAEDTQYF

V gene: TRBV27
D gene: .
J gene: TRBJ2-7
clone size: .
CDR3 DNA: TGTGCCAGCAGTTTAGGGGACGGCTACGAGCAGTACTTC
CDR3 protein: CASSLGDGYEQYF

V gene: TRBV2
D gene: .
J gene: TRBJ2-7
clone size: .
CDR3 DNA: TGTGCCAGCACCTCAGGGGGGAGCTACGAGCAGTACTTC
CDR3 protein: CASTSGGSYEQYF

V gene: TRBV11-2
D gene: .
J gene: TRBJ2-7
clone size: .
CDR3 DNA: TGTGCCAGCAGCTTAGTCATTTACGAGCAGTACTTC
CDR3 protein: CASSLVIYEQYF

V gene: TRBV5-1
D gene: .
J gene: TRBJ2-2
clone size: .
CDR3 DNA: TGCGCCAGCAGAGGGTTGCTCACCGGGGAGCTGTTTTTT
CDR3 protein: CASRGLLTGELFF

V gene: TRBV27
D gene: .
J gene: TRBJ2-5
clone size: .
CDR3 DNA: TGTGCCAGCAGTTCCCACTCTGGGGGAGGAGAGACCCAGTACTTC
CDR3 protein: CASSSHSGGGETQYF